This T cell receptor (beta chain) was sequenced for a study of beta chain features in type 1 diabetes. The germline V gene has CDR1 SGDLS and CDR2 YYNGEE. V dropped 4 bases and J dropped 0 bases, with 10 bases sitting between them. The CDR3 contains 15 residues. This clone turned up a few times. All of the isolated RNA was reverse transcribed, so expressed TCRB transcripts were sequenced. Some clones are missing from TCRdb's copy, which holds only in-frame ones; the method was immunoSEQ multiplex PCR. This table holds hundreds of thousands of clones, 15% to 19% found once. Sequencing was carried out using naive CD4+ T cells from blood. The TCR originated in a man younger than 30 in good health. The chain links TRBV9 to TRBJ2-2, with D possibly being TRBD2 (6 bases). The CDR3 reads CASSPGLTNTGELFF. CDR3 DNA sequence: TGTGCCAGCAGCCCGGGACTGACGAACACCGGGGAGCTGTTTTTT.